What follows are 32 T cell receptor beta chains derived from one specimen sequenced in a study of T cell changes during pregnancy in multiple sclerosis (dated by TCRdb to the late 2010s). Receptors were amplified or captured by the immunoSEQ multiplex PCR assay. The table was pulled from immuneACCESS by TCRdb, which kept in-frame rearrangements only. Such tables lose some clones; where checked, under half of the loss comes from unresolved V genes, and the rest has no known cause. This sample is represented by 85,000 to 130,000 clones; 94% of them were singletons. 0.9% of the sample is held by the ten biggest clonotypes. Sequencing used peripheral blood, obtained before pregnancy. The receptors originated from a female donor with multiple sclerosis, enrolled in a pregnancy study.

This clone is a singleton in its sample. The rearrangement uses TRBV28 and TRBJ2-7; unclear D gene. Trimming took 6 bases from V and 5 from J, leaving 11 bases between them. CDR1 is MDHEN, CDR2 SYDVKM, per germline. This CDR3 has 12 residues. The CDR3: CASRPTGDEQYF. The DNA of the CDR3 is TGTGCCAGCAGACCCACGGGTGACGAGCAGTACTTC.

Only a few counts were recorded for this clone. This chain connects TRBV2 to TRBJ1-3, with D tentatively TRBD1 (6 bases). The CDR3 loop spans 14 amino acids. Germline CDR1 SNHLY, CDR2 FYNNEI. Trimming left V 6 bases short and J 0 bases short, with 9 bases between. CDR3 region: CASRQDSSGNTIYF. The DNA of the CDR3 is TGTGCCAGCAGACAGGACAGCTCTGGAAACACCATATATTTT.

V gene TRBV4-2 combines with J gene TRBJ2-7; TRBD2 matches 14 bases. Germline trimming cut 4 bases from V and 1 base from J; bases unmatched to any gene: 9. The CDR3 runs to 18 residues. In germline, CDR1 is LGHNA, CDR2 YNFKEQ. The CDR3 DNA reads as TGTGCCAGCAGCCGGGGGTCTGGGACTAGCGGGAGTTCCTACGAGCAGTACTTC. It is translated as CASSRGSGTSGSSYEQYF.

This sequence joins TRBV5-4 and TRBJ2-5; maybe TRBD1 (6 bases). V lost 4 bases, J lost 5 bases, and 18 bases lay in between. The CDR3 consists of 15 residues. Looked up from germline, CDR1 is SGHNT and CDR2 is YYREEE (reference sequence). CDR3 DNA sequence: TGTGCCAGCAGCCCTATATCAGGGGAGATGGAGACCCAGTACTTC. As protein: CASSPISGEMETQYF.

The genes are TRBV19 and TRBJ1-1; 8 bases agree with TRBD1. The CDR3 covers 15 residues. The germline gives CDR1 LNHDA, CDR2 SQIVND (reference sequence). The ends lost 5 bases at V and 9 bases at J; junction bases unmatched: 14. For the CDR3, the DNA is TGTGCCAGTAGTTTACCGGGACAGGCGATAGCGAAAGCTTTCTTT. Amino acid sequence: CASSLPGQAIAKAFF. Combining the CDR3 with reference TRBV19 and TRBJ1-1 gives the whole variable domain DGGITQSPKYLFRKEGQNVTLSCEQNLNHDAMYWYRQDPGQGLRLIYYSQIVNDFQKGDIAEGYSVSREKKESFPLTVTSAQKNPTAFYLCASSLPGQAIAKAFFGQGTRLTVV.

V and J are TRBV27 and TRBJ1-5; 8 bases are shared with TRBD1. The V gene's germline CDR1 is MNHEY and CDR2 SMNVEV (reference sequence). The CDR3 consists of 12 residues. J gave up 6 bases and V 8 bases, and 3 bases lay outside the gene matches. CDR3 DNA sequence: TGTGCCAGCTCCCAGGGGGCTCAGCCCCAGCATTTT. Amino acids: CASSQGAQPQHF.

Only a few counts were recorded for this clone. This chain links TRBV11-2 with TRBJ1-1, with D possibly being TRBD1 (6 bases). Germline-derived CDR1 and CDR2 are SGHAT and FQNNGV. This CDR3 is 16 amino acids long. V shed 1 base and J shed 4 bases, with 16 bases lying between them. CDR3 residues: CASSLGDTGAFTEAFF. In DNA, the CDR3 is TGTGCCAGCAGCTTAGGGGACACCGGGGCTTTCACTGAAGCTTTCTTT.

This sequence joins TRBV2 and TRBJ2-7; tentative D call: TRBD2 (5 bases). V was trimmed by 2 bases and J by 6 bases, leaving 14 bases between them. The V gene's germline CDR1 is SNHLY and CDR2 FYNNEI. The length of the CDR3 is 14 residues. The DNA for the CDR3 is TGTGCCAGCAGTGAAACCGGCGCCCGGGGCGAGCAGTACTTC. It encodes CASSETGARGEQYF.

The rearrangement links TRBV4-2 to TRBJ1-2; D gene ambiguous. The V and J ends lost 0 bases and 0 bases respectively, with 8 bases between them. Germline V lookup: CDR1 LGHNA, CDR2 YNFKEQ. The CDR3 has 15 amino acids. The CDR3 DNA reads TGTGCCAGCAGCCAAGATTCCGGTGCTAACTATGGCTACACCTTC. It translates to CASSQDSGANYGYTF.

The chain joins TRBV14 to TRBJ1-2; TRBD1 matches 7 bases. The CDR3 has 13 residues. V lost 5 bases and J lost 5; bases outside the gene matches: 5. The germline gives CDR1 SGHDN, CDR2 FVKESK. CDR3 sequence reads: CASSSTGMYGYTF. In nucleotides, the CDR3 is TGTGCCAGCAGCTCGACAGGGATGTATGGCTACACCTTC.

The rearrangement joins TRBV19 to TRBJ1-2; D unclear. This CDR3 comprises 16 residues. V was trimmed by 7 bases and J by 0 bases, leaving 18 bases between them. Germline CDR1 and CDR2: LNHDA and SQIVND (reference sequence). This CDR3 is CASKYGGEPANYGYTF. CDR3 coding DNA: TGTGCCAGTAAGTATGGCGGCGAACCAGCTAACTATGGCTACACCTTC.

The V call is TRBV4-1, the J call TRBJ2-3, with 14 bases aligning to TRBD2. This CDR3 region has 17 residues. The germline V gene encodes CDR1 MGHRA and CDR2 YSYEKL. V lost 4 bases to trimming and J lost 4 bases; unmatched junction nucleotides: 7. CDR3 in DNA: TGCGCCAGCAGCCCGACTAGCGGGAGGGCCGACGCAGATACGCAGTATTTT. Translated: CASSPTSGRADADTQYF.

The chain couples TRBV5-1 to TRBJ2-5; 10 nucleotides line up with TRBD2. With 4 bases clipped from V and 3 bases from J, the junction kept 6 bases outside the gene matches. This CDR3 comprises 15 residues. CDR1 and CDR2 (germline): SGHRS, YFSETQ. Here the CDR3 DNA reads TGCGCCAGCAGCCCCAGCGGGAGGGCCGAAGAGACCCAGTACTTC. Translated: CASSPSGRAEETQYF.

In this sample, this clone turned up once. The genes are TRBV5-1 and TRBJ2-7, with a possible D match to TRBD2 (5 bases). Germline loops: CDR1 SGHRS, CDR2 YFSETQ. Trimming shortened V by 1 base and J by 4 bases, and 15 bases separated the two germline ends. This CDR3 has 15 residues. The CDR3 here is CASSLFSGLGYEQYF. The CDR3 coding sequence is TGCGCCAGCAGCTTGTTTTCGGGATTGGGATACGAGCAGTACTTC.

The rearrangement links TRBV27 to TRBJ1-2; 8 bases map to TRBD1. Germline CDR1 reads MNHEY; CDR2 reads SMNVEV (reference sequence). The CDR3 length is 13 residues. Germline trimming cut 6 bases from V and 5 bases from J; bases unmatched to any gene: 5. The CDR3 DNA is TGTGCCAGCAGGGTACAGGGGGGGTATGGCTACACCTTC. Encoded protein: CASRVQGGYGYTF.

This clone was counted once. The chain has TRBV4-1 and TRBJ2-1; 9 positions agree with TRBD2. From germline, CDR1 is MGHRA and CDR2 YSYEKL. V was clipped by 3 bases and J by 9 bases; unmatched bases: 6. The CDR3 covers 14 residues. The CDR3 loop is CASSHDSGSVEQFF. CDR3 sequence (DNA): TGCGCCAGCAGCCATGATAGCGGGAGCGTTGAGCAGTTCTTC.

CDR3 in DNA: TGTGCCAGCAGCTTAGCTGGGACATCCGGAAACACCATATATTTT. It codes for CASSLAGTSGNTIYF. The chain couples TRBV7-9 to TRBJ1-3; tentatively, D is TRBD1 (6 bases). Germline loops: CDR1 SEHNR, CDR2 FQNEAQ (reference sequence). V lost 0 bases, J lost 4 bases, and 10 bases lay in between. The CDR3 length is 15 residues.

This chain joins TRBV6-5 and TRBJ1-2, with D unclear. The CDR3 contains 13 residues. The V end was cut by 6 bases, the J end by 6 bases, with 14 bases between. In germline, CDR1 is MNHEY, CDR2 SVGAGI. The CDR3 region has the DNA TGTGCCAGCAGCTACGTGCCAACAAATGGCTACACCTTC. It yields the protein CASSYVPTNGYTF.

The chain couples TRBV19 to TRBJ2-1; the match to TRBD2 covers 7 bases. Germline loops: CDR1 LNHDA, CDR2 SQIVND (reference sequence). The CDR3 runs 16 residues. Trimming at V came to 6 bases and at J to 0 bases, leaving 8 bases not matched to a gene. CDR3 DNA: TGTGCCAGTAGCCTCGTACTAGCGTCCTCCTACAATGAGCAGTTCTTC. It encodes CASSLVLASSYNEQFF.

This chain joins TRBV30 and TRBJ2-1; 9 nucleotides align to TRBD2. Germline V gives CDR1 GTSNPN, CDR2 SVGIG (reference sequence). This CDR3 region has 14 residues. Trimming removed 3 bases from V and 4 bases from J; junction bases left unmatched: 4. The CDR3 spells CAWSRLAGYNEQFF. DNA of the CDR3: TGTGCCTGGAGCAGGCTAGCGGGGTACAATGAGCAGTTCTTC.

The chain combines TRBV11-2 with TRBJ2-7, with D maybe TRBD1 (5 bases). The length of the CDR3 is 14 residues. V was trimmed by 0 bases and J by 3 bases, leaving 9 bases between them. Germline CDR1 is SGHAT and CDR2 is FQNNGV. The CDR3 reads CASSLDDSHYEQYF. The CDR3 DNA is TGTGCCAGCAGCTTAGACGACAGCCACTACGAGCAGTACTTC. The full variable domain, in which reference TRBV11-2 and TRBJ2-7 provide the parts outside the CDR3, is EAGVAQSPRYKIIEKRQSVAFWCNPISGHATLYWYQQILGQGPKLLIQFQNNGVVDDSQLPKDRFSAERLKGVDSTLKIQPAKLEDSAVYLCASSLDDSHYEQYFGPGTRLTVT.

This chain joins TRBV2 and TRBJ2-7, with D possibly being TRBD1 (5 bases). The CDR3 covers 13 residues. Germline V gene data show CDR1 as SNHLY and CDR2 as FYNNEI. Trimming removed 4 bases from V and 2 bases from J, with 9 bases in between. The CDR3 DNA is TGTGCCAGCAGTGCTCAGGGAACCTACGAGCAGTACTTC. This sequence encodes CASSAQGTYEQYF.

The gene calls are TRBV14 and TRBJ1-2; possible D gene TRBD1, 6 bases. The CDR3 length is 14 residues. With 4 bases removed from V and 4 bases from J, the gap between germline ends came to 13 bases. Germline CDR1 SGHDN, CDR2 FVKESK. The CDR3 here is CASSLAGVGYGYTF. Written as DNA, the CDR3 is TGTGCCAGCAGCCTGGCAGGGGTCGGCTATGGCTACACCTTC.

In nucleotides, the CDR3 is TGTGCCAGCAGCTGGACAGGGGGCGAGTTAGGCTATGGCTACACCTTC. Translating gives CASSWTGGELGYGYTF. V usage is TRBV7-9 and J usage is TRBJ1-2; 11 positions match TRBD1. The CDR3 contains 16 residues. V shed 4 bases, J shed 4 bases, and the junction held 8 bases outside the gene matches. In germline, CDR1 is SEHNR, CDR2 FQNEAQ (reference sequence).

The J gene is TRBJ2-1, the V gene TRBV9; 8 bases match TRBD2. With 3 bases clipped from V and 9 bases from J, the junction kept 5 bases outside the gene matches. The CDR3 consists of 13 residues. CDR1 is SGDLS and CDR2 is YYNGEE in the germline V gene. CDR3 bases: TGTGCCAGCAGCGGTAGCGGGACCGGTGAGCAGTTCTTC. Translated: CASSGSGTGEQFF.

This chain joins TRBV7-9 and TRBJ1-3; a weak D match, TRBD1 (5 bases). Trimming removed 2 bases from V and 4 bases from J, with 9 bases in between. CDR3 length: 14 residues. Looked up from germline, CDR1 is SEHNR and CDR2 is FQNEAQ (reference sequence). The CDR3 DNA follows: TGTGCCAGCAGCTTACGAACAGGCGGAAACACCATATATTTT. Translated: CASSLRTGGNTIYF. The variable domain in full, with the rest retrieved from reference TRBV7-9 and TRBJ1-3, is DTGVSQNPRHKITKRGQNVTFRCDPISEHNRLYWYRQTLGQGPEFLTYFQNEAQLEKSRLLSDRFSAERPKGSFSTLEIQRTEQGDSAMYLCASSLRTGGNTIYFGEGSWLTVV.

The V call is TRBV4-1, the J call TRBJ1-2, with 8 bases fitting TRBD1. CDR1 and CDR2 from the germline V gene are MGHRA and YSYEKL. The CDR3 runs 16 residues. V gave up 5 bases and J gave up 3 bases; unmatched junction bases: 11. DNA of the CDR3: TGCGCCAGCAGCGGAATTATTGGACAGGGCGACTATGGCTACACCTTC. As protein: CASSGIIGQGDYGYTF.

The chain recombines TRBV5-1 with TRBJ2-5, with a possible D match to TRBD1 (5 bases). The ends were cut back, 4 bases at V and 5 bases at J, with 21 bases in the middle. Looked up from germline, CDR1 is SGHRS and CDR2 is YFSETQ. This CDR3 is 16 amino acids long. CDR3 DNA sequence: TGCGCCAGCAGCCCCTCCCCGGGTTTAAAGGGGGAGACCCAGTACTTC. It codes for CASSPSPGLKGETQYF. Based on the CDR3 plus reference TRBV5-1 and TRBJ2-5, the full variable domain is KAGVTQTPRYLIKTRGQQVTLSCSPISGHRSVSWYQQTPGQGLQFLFEYFSETQRNKGNFPGRFSGRQFSNSRSEMNVSTLELGDSALYLCASSPSPGLKGETQYFGPGTRLLVL.

Here the CDR3 reads CASSIVFLAGGHQFF. Written as DNA, the CDR3 is TGTGCCAGTAGTATAGTTTTCCTAGCGGGAGGCCATCAGTTCTTC. The V gene is TRBV19, the J gene TRBJ2-1; 11 positions agree with TRBD2. V trimming: 1 base; J trimming: 13 bases; junction bases outside the gene matches: 9. CDR3 size: 15 residues. The germline gives CDR1 LNHDA, CDR2 SQIVND (reference sequence). The full variable domain, its missing parts supplied by reference TRBV19 and TRBJ2-1, is DGGITQSPKYLFRKEGQNVTLSCEQNLNHDAMYWYRQDPGQGLRLIYYSQIVNDFQKGDIAEGYSVSREKKESFPLTVTSAQKNPTAFYLCASSIVFLAGGHQFFGPGTRLTVL.

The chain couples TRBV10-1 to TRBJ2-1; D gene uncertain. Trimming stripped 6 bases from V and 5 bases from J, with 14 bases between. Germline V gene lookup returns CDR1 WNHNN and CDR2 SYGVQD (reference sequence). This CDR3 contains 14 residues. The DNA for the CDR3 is TGCGCCAGCAGGTTAGAATTTCCCGACAATGAGCAGTTCTTC. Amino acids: CASRLEFPDNEQFF.

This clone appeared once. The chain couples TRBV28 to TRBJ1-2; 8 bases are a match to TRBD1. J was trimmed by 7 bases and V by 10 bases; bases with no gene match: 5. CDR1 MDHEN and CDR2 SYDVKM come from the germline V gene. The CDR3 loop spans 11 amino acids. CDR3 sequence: CATRTGSGYTF. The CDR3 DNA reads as TGTGCCACTAGGACAGGGTCTGGCTACACCTTC.

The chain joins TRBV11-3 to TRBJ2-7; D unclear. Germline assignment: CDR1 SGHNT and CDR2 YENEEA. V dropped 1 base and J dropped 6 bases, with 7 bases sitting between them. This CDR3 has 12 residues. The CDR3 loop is CASSLAGSEQYF. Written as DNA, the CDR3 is TGTGCCAGCAGCTTAGCTGGCTCCGAGCAGTACTTC. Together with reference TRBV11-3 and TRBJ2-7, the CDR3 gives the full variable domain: EAGVVQSPRYKIIEKKQPVAFWCNPISGHNTLYWYLQNLGQGPELLIRYENEEAVDDSQLPKDRFSAERLKGVDSTLKIQPAELGDSAVYLCASSLAGSEQYFGPGTRLTVT.